One and the same sample provided the 17 T cell receptor beta chains below, sequenced in a study of cytomegalovirus exposure and HLA in healthy donors. The PCR used 60 Vbeta and 13 Jbeta primers. Generated by immunoSEQ multiplex PCR, the TCRdb table keeps only in-frame clones and is missing some. The table records around 94,000 clones, over 60% of them present only once. The sequenced sample was PBMCs. The receptor set was obtained from a male donor in good health and CMV-seropositive.

The CDR3 DNA reads TGTGCCAGCAGCCCTCGGACAGGGATTGGGAACACTGAAGCTTTCTTT. As protein: CASSPRTGIGNTEAFF. The chain employs TRBV7-8 and TRBJ1-1, with 8 bases lining up with TRBD1. After removal of 5 bases from V and 1 base from J, the junction contained 9 bases not matched to a gene. This CDR3 is 16 amino acids long. CDR1 and CDR2 (germline): SGHVS, FQNEAQ.

The chain recombines TRBV27 with TRBJ1-3; no firm D call. V was cut by 1 base and J by 0 bases, with 10 bases left in between. This CDR3 comprises 16 residues. CDR1 is MNHEY and CDR2 is SMNVEV in the germline V gene (reference sequence). CDR3 loop: CASSLYGQASGNTIYF. CDR3 in DNA: TGTGCCAGCAGTTTATACGGTCAGGCCTCTGGAAACACCATATATTTT.

The chain carries TRBV11-1 and TRBJ2-1, with 9 positions matching TRBD1. The CDR3 covers 15 residues. CDR1 SGHAT and CDR2 FQDESV come from the germline V gene (reference sequence). With 5 bases clipped from V and 6 bases from J, the junction kept 8 bases outside the gene matches. CDR3 bases: TGTGCCAGCAGCGCCACCGGGACAGGGATCAATGAGCAGTTCTTC. Translating gives CASSATGTGINEQFF.

The chain combines TRBV9 with TRBJ2-1, with D hard to call. CDR1 is SGDLS and CDR2 is YYNGEE in the germline V gene. With 4 bases removed from V and 7 bases from J, the gap between germline ends came to 9 bases. The CDR3 extends over 12 amino acids. CDR3 sequence: CASSQEFNEQFF. Written as DNA, the CDR3 is TGTGCCAGCAGCCAAGAGTTTAATGAGCAGTTCTTC.

This sequence joins TRBV7-3 and TRBJ2-3, with 7 bases fitting TRBD1. V gave up 5 bases and J gave up 6 bases; unmatched junction bases: 11. Germline CDR1 reads SGHTA; CDR2 reads FQGTGA. This CDR3 contains 15 residues. The CDR3 nucleotides read TGTGCCAGCAGCCCCTACGGGGACAGAGGGGATACGCAGTATTTT. It specifies CASSPYGDRGDTQYF.

V is TRBV27 and J is TRBJ2-1; the match to TRBD2 covers 15 bases. This CDR3 is built from 17 residues. Germline V gives CDR1 MNHEY, CDR2 SMNVEV (reference sequence). V lost 4 bases and J lost 7; bases outside the gene matches: 8. CDR3 loop: CASSSPGGTSGGNEQFF. CDR3 nucleotide sequence: TGTGCCAGCAGTTCCCCAGGGGGGACTAGCGGGGGGAATGAGCAGTTCTTC.

This rearrangement joins TRBV21-1 to TRBJ2-1; no check of the table's D call, TRBD2, against the DNA was made. TRBV21-1 counts as a pseudogene. The CDR3 has 18 residues. CDR3 in amino acids: CASSKRSVAASIYNEQFF. The DNA of the CDR3 is TGTGCCAGCAGCAAGAGGTCGGTCGCGGCCTCCATCTACAATGAGCAGTTCTTC.

Regarding this clone: Different DNA sequences within this sample yield the same CDR3. The chain uses TRBV6-5 and TRBJ1-1, with D uncertain. The V end lost 0 bases, the J end lost 1 base, and 6 bases lay between the germline ends. Germline CDR1 reads MNHEY; CDR2 reads SVGAGI. The CDR3 spans 14 residues. CDR3 residues: CASSYSGGNTEAFF. The CDR3, as DNA: TGTGCCAGCAGTTACTCGGGAGGGAACACTGAAGCTTTCTTT.

This chain uses TRBV20-1 with TRBJ1-1, with D perhaps TRBD1 (5 bases). V lost 7 bases, J lost 11 bases, and 14 bases lay in between. The CDR3 consists of 10 residues. Germline values: CDR1 DFQATT, CDR2 SNEGSKA (reference sequence). The CDR3 region has the DNA TGCAGTGTTGGAGGGTGGGGGGCTTTCTTT. Amino acid sequence: CSVGGWGAFF.

The V gene is TRBV27, the J gene TRBJ2-5, with TRBD2 matching over 11 bases. The ends lost 5 bases at V and 2 bases at J; junction bases unmatched: 19. The V gene's germline CDR1 is MNHEY and CDR2 SMNVEV (reference sequence). This CDR3 contains 20 residues. CDR3 amino acids: CASSPRPPLAGGVGQETQYF. The CDR3 DNA reads TGTGCCAGCAGTCCCCGCCCCCCTTTAGCGGGAGGGGTTGGGCAAGAGACCCAGTACTTC.

The chain links TRBV7-8 to TRBJ1-5; D may be TRBD1 (6 bases). Looked up from germline, CDR1 is SGHVS and CDR2 is FQNEAQ. The CDR3 contains 16 residues. The V end was cut by 4 bases, the J end by 2 bases, with 15 bases between. DNA for the CDR3: TGTGCCAGCAGCTCCCTCCAAAGGACAGGCAATCAGCCCCAGCATTTT. Translated, it gives CASSSLQRTGNQPQHF. Full variable domain (remainder filled in from reference TRBV7-8 and TRBJ1-5): GAGVSQSPRYKVAKRGQDVALRCDPISGHVSLFWYQQALGQGPEFLTYFQNEAQLDKSGLPSDRFFAERPEGSVSTLKIQRTQQEDSAVYLCASSSLQRTGNQPQHFGDGTRLSIL.

This clone has just one count. The V gene is TRBV7-9, the J gene TRBJ2-2, with TRBD1 identical over 7 bases. The junction had 14 bases not matched to a gene; V was cut back by 5 bases and J by 8 bases. CDR1 SEHNR and CDR2 FQNEAQ come from the germline V gene (reference sequence). CDR3 length: 16 residues. CDR3 sequence reads: CASSPARDSAPGELFF. In nucleotides, the CDR3 is TGTGCCAGCAGCCCCGCACGGGACAGCGCGCCGGGGGAGCTGTTTTTT.

This clone was detected only a few times. The chain combines TRBV7-9 with TRBJ2-7; TRBD1 aligns across 8 bases. This CDR3 contains 14 residues. Germline loops: CDR1 SEHNR, CDR2 FQNEAQ (reference sequence). V shed 4 bases, J shed 0 bases, and the junction held 2 bases outside the gene matches. DNA for the CDR3: TGTGCCAGCAGCTGGGACAGGAGCTCCTACGAGCAGTACTTC. It yields the protein CASSWDRSSYEQYF.

V and J are TRBV5-6 and TRBJ2-1, with TRBD2 matching 12 bases. CDR1 is SGHDT, CDR2 YYEEEE, per germline. With 6 bases clipped from V and 0 bases from J, the junction kept 7 bases outside the gene matches. This CDR3 contains 17 residues. The CDR3, as DNA: TGTGCCAGCAACCTACTAGCGGGGGGCGTCTCCTACAATGAGCAGTTCTTC. Translated: CASNLLAGGVSYNEQFF.

This chain joins TRBV28 and TRBJ2-5; maybe TRBD1 (7 bases). Looked up from germline, CDR1 is MDHEN and CDR2 is SYDVKM. The CDR3 length is 15 residues. V was pared by 7 bases and J by 9 bases, with 24 bases between. CDR3 sequence: CASTQGGGPFWAQYF. The CDR3 DNA follows: TGTGCCAGCACCCAGGGGGGCGGTCCGTTCTGGGCCCAGTACTTC.

The rearrangement links TRBV4-1 to TRBJ1-5; the D gene is possibly TRBD1 (5 bases). The CDR3 covers 15 residues. CDR1 and CDR2 (germline): MGHRA, YSYEKL. Trimming stripped 8 bases from V and 2 bases from J, with 16 bases between. The CDR3 here is CASAPQGYGNQPQHF. The CDR3 coding sequence is TGCGCCAGCGCACCCCAGGGATACGGCAATCAGCCCCAGCATTTT.

The chain joins TRBV28 to TRBJ2-3; 8 bases are a match to TRBD2. The V segment lost 6 bases and the J segment 3 bases; nucleotides outside the gene matches: 8. CDR3 length: 15 amino acids. CDR1 is MDHEN, CDR2 SYDVKM, per germline. For the CDR3, the DNA is TGTGCCAGCAGCCCGCCCGGGAGGGAGACAGATACGCAGTATTTT. It is translated as CASSPPGRETDTQYF.